The next 11 T cell receptor beta chains were all read from a single sample in a study of naive and memory T cell subsets. Two oligonucleotides, mixed equimolar, formed the beta constant-region primer covering TRBC1 and TRBC2. In TCRdb, the UMI-ligation and nested PCR reads were re-called with MiXCR into one record per CDR3 protein. The table shows 150,000 or so distinct CDR3 sequences, with about 15% occurring only once. The sample comprised naive CD4+ T cells from blood. The source is a human donor in good health.

This clonotype appeared a few times. The chain has TRBV20-1 and TRBJ2-7; 8 bases are a match to TRBD1. With V trimmed by 6 bases and J by 2 bases, 12 bases remained unmatched. CDR1 is DFQATT and CDR2 is SNEGSKA in the germline V gene (reference sequence). The CDR3 length is 15 residues. CDR3 region: CSAEPGQVLAYEQYF. CDR3 DNA sequence: TGCAGTGCGGAACCGGGACAGGTCCTAGCCTACGAGCAGTACTTC.

The rearrangement links TRBV12-3 or TRBV12-4 to TRBJ2-7, with TRBD1 matching over 8 bases. V trimming: 5 bases; J trimming: 0 bases; junction bases outside the gene matches: 9. The CDR3 is 16 amino acids. The CDR3 is CASSRQGAQSSYEQYF. CDR3 DNA sequence: TGTGCCAGCAGTCGCCAGGGGGCCCAAAGCTCCTACGAGCAGTACTTC.

In its sample, this clonotype was seen many times. The CDR3 here is CSARDSGRGDTQYF. CDR3 bases: TGCAGTGCTAGAGATAGCGGGAGAGGAGATACGCAGTATTTT. The genes are TRBV20-1 and TRBJ2-3, with 9 bases aligning to TRBD2. CDR3 length equals 14 residues. The germline V gene has CDR1 DFQATT and CDR2 SNEGSKA (reference sequence). Trimming removed 0 bases from V and 5 bases from J; junction bases left unmatched: 3.

The rearrangement uses TRBV20-1 and TRBJ2-3, with D perhaps given as TRBD1 or TRBD2 (6 bases each). The CDR3 has 16 residues. The germline V and J ends were trimmed by 4 bases and 5 bases, with 22 bases remaining between them. Germline V gene lookup returns CDR1 DFQATT and CDR2 SNEGSKA (reference sequence). This CDR3 is CSANKRDSRGGDTQYF. The CDR3 DNA reads TGCAGTGCTAACAAACGGGACTCCCGAGGGGGAGATACGCAGTATTTT.

This clonotype was seen a few times. The CDR3 coding sequence is TGTGCCAGCAGCCTCACCCAGGGGGCGTCTTCTGGCTACACCTTC. It translates to CASSLTQGASSGYTF. This chain connects TRBV3-1 to TRBJ1-2; 8 bases line up with TRBD1. Losses at the gene ends were 4 bases for V and 7 bases for J; bases not matched to a gene: 11. Germline V CDR1 and CDR2: LGHDT, YNNKEL (reference sequence). This CDR3 comprises 15 residues.

This clonotype was seen a few times. V usage is TRBV6-2 or TRBV6-3 and J usage is TRBJ2-6; perhaps TRBD1 as D (6 bases). The CDR3 is 14 amino acids. Trimming removed 11 bases from V and 3 bases from J, with 14 bases in between. Germline V gene data show CDR1 as MNHEY and CDR2 as SVGEGT. CDR3 sequence (DNA): TGTGCCGTTTCACAGGGACGTGGGGCCAACGTCCTGACTTTC. This encodes CAVSQGRGANVLTF.

This clonotype was seen once. This chain links TRBV18 with TRBJ2-1, with a weak D call TRBD2 (6 bases). Deletions cut 0 bases from V and 7 bases from J, with 16 bases between. Germline V gene lookup returns CDR1 KGHSH and CDR2 LQKENI. The CDR3 has 16 amino acids. The CDR3 region is CASSPPLPGVINEQFF. The CDR3 DNA follows: TGTGCCAGCTCACCACCCCTCCCGGGAGTTATTAATGAGCAGTTCTTC.

The chain links TRBV20-1 to TRBJ1-6; no clear D. Germline V gives CDR1 DFQATT, CDR2 SNEGSKA (reference sequence). V lost 8 bases and J lost 6, with 17 bases in between. The CDR3 sequence is 14 residues long. The CDR3 is CSTNDRTLNSPLHF. The CDR3 region has the DNA TGCAGTACCAACGATCGAACCCTTAATTCACCCCTCCACTTT.

This clonotype was found a few times. The rearrangement joins TRBV18 to TRBJ1-5; D uncertain. The length of the CDR3 is 15 residues. Germline V lookup: CDR1 KGHSH, CDR2 LQKENI. The germline V and J ends were trimmed by 6 bases and 5 bases, with 17 bases remaining between them. The CDR3 here is CASSPRSLSHQPQHF. The CDR3 DNA reads TGTGCCAGCTCCCCTCGGAGCCTAAGCCATCAGCCCCAGCATTTT.

This clonotype was counted only a few times. The chain is built from TRBV4-3 and TRBJ1-1, with a tentative D call TRBD1 (5 bases). This CDR3 has 14 residues. Trimming shortened V by 1 base and J by 8 bases, and 14 bases separated the two germline ends. Germline CDR1 LGHNA, CDR2 YSLEER. The CDR3 coding sequence is TGCGCCAGCAGCCAAGTGGGGATGGCAGGGGAAGCTTTCTTT. Amino acid sequence: CASSQVGMAGEAFF.

At least ten counts were recorded for this clonotype. This sequence joins TRBV6-1 and TRBJ2-3; tentative D call: TRBD1 (5 bases). Trimming stripped 6 bases from V and 6 bases from J, with 22 bases between. CDR1 MNHNS and CDR2 SASEGT come from the germline V gene. This CDR3 spans 16 amino acids. CDR3 bases: TGTGCCAGCAGCCAACAGGCCCCCCCGGCAGGGGATACGCAGTATTTT. Amino acids: CASSQQAPPAGDTQYF.